Below, 10 T cell receptor beta chains from the same sample are listed, as sequenced in a study of regulatory T cells in long-lasting Graves disease (dated by TCRdb to the early 2020s). The library was obtained by multiplex PCR. This sample was sequenced with an Illumina HiSeq 4000. To build TCR beta libraries, CDR3 regions were amplified by Arm-PCR using iRepertoire HTBI primers. In TCRdb, the public reads were trimmed at Q25 with fastp and aligned with MiXCR, with productive beta chains retained. One record per CDR3 amino acid sequence lists the most common genes and DNA. Recorded for this sample are roughly 510,000 distinct CDR3 sequences; roughly 16% of them occurred a single time. The ten largest make up about 12% of the sample. Reading the label with the study, this specimen's time point is: newly diagnosed GD, antithyroid drugs for less than 3 months. For both TCR sequencing and RNA sequencing, RNA was extracted from PBMCs using TRIzol.

The same sample was also used in a study of T cells in Graves' hyperthyroidism and ophthalmopathy.

The source was peripheral blood mononuclear cells (PBMCs), collected at new diagnosis, from a patient treated with antithyroid drugs. The receptors stem from a man aged 18 to 29 with Graves disease. Donor details come from another sample of the same person, matched by shared clones.

This clonotype has a handful of counts. The chain uses TRBV19 and TRBJ1-2, with 10 bases lining up with TRBD1. Germline loops: CDR1 LNHDA, CDR2 SQIVND (reference sequence). The CDR3 sequence is 15 residues long. V lost 4 bases, J lost 6 bases, and 8 bases stayed unmatched. CDR3 sequence reads: CASSKLTGGADGYTF. The CDR3 nucleotides are TGTGCCAGTAGTAAGTTGACAGGGGGCGCGGATGGCTACACCTTC.

This clonotype was seen at least ten times. The chain couples TRBV6-8 to TRBJ1-1; perhaps TRBD1 as D (6 bases). The CDR3 has 17 residues. Germline V gene data show CDR1 as MNHGY and CDR2 as SAAAGT. Trimming pared 2 bases from V and 1 base from J, leaving 17 bases between. The DNA of the CDR3 is TGTGCCAGCAGTTACCTCCCCAGGGGCTGGAGGAACACTGAAGCTTTCTTT. Its protein product is CASSYLPRGWRNTEAFF.

As to this clonotype: Relative to the germline gene, one junction end is altered; a read error may explain this. V and J are TRBV3-1 and TRBJ2-1; 10 bases agree with TRBD1. In germline, CDR1 is LGHDT, CDR2 YNNKEL (reference sequence). CDR3 length: 17 residues. The CDR3 DNA follows: TGTACCAGCAGCCCTCGATGGGGGGACAGGGGTAGGGATGAGCAGTTCTTC. Its translation: CTSSPRWGDRGRDEQFF.

The chain has TRBV3-1 and TRBJ2-1, with 10 bases that match TRBD2. V shed 2 bases, J shed 7 bases, and the junction held 5 bases outside the gene matches. There are 15 residues in the CDR3. Germline V lookup: CDR1 LGHDT, CDR2 YNNKEL (reference sequence). The CDR3 DNA reads TGTGCCAGCAGCCAATCCTCTAGCGGGAGAAATGAGCAGTTCTTC. As protein: CASSQSSSGRNEQFF.

This clonotype was counted a few times. The chain combines TRBV3-1 with TRBJ2-4; 11 nucleotides match TRBD2. The germline gives CDR1 LGHDT, CDR2 YNNKEL (reference sequence). The CDR3 totals 14 residues. The junction had 6 bases not matched to a gene; V was cut back by 1 base and J by 13 bases. This chain's CDR3 is CASSQGTSGQKQYF. In DNA, the CDR3 is TGTGCCAGCAGCCAAGGGACTAGCGGGCAGAAACAGTACTTC.

This clonotype was seen a handful of times. This chain joins TRBV11-2 and TRBJ2-7; TRBD2 agrees at 7 bases. Trimming cost V 1 base and J 1 base; bases outside gene matches: 7. The CDR3 has 16 residues. The germline gives CDR1 SGHAT, CDR2 FQNNGV. CDR3 residues: CASSLGPASGSYEQYF. The CDR3 DNA is TGTGCCAGCAGCTTAGGCCCTGCTAGCGGTTCCTACGAGCAGTACTTC.

The table lists this clonotype with many counts. The chain uses TRBV7-3 and TRBJ2-1; 12 bases map to TRBD2. Germline V gives CDR1 SGHTA, CDR2 FQGTGA. V lost 6 bases, J lost 5 bases, and 8 bases stayed unmatched. The CDR3 has 16 residues. The CDR3 nucleotides read TGTGCCAGCAGTGAACTAGCGGGAGGCCTAAACAATGAGCAGTTCTTC. This translates into CASSELAGGLNNEQFF.

The J gene is TRBJ2-6, the V gene TRBV19, with 7 bases that match TRBD1. Germline V gene sequence: CDR1 LNHDA, CDR2 SQIVND (reference sequence). CDR3 length equals 15 residues. V shed 5 bases and J 8 bases; nucleotides not matched to a gene: 9. Here the CDR3 reads CASSFRPGQSNVLTF. Here the CDR3 DNA reads TGTGCCAGTAGTTTTAGACCGGGACAGTCCAACGTCCTGACTTTC.

This clonotype was counted many times. The chain couples TRBV2 to TRBJ2-4; D may be TRBD1 or TRBD2 (5 bases each). V lost 6 bases, J lost 5 bases, and 20 bases lay in between. CDR1 is SNHLY, CDR2 FYNNEI, per germline. This CDR3 is 16 amino acids long. CDR3 amino acids: CASRPGTGGDENIQYF. CDR3 coding DNA: TGTGCCAGCAGGCCAGGGACCGGAGGAGATGAAAACATTCAGTACTTC.

This clonotype was seen at least ten times. The chain uses TRBV9 and TRBJ2-5; tentatively, D is TRBD2 (6 bases). The CDR3 has 13 amino acids. Germline-derived CDR1 and CDR2 are SGDLS and YYNGEE. The V end was cut by 3 bases, the J end by 5 bases, with 11 bases between. The CDR3 reads CASSARLGETQYF. The CDR3 nucleotides are TGTGCCAGCAGCGCAAGACTAGGGGAGACCCAGTACTTC. The variable domain in full, with the rest retrieved from reference TRBV9 and TRBJ2-5, is DSGVTQTPKHLITATGQRVTLRCSPRSGDLSVYWYQQSLDQGLQFLIQYYNGEERAKGNILERFSAQQFPDLHSELNLSSLELGDSALYFCASSARLGETQYFGPGTRLLVL.